This TCR beta chain emerged from a study of blood T cells in healthy people across ages. Overall study context: Capture via template switching afforded approximately one barcoded beta molecule per two T cells.

Whenever a sample was processed, at least 7 million PBMCs were isolated. Germline CDR1 and CDR2: SEHNR and FQNEAQ (reference sequence). The CDR3 is made up of 14 amino acids. Primers used in a second PCR of roughly 6 to 12 cycles were a sample-barcoded 5' primer and a J-beta primer mix. TCRdb re-derived calls from the 5' RACE reads in MiXCR, one entry per CDR3 protein. The table has some 1.1 million distinct CDR3 sequences, 35% to 40% seen once. To note about this clonotype: Its antigen remains unknown.

Study results and caveats: A greater number of naive CD4+ cells and higher diversity distinguished long-lived donors from aged donors.

This clonotype was obtained from a man between 18 and 29 years old in good health. V and J are TRBV7-9 and TRBJ2-5; D is unclear. The J call is in doubt because the DNA end fits TRBJ2-7 better. The sample was blood. The CDR3 coding sequence is TGTGCCAGCAGCCCCCTTTGGTACGAAGGCGAGCAGTACTTC. Translation: CASSPLWYEGEQYF.